The 21 T cell receptor beta chains in this list originate from one sample, sequenced in a study of control samples from healthy donors and cancer patients. The protocol was immunoSEQ multiplex PCR, while the TCRdb copy is restricted to in-frame clones and leaves out a portion. The table has around 50,000 clones, 89% seen once. The sample consisted of PBMCs. Receptor source: a man aged 35 to 55 with colorectal cancer.

V is TRBV20-1 and J is TRBJ1-2; maybe TRBD1 (6 bases). The CDR3 loop spans 13 amino acids. The V end lost 3 bases, the J end lost 2 bases, and 10 bases lay between the germline ends. Germline CDR1 reads DFQATT; CDR2 reads SNEGSKA (reference sequence). CDR3 loop: CSASAGANYGYTF. CDR3 nucleotides: TGCAGTGCTAGTGCAGGGGCAAACTATGGCTACACCTTC.

The chain links TRBV27 to TRBJ2-7; 8 bases map to TRBD2. Per the germline V gene, CDR1 is MNHEY and CDR2 is SMNVEV (reference sequence). V lost 4 bases to trimming and J lost 4 bases; unmatched junction nucleotides: 9. CDR3 length equals 15 residues. The CDR3 protein is CASSSERGRMYEQYF. CDR3 nucleotide sequence: TGTGCCAGCAGTTCAGAACGCGGGAGGATGTACGAGCAGTACTTC.

CDR3 amino acids: CASNRDGTRYTEAFF. CDR3 DNA sequence: TGTGCCAGCAATCGTGACGGGACACGCTACACTGAAGCTTTCTTT. The chain joins TRBV7-2 to TRBJ1-1, with D possibly being TRBD1 (6 bases). V dropped 7 bases and J dropped 3 bases, with 18 bases sitting between them. Germline values: CDR1 SGHTA, CDR2 FQGNSA. The CDR3 is 15 amino acids.

This chain uses TRBV5-4 with TRBJ1-3, with TRBD1 as a possible D gene (5 bases). CDR3 length equals 15 residues. Germline assignment: CDR1 SGHNT and CDR2 YYREEE (reference sequence). Trimming pared 2 bases from V and 1 base from J, leaving 10 bases between. The DNA of the CDR3 is TGTGCCAGCAGCTTCGGGGCAGGGTCTGGAAACACCATATATTTT. This sequence encodes CASSFGAGSGNTIYF.

This sequence joins TRBV5-4 and TRBJ2-7; 8 bases line up with TRBD1. Germline CDR1 SGHNT, CDR2 YYREEE (reference sequence). The CDR3 extends over 15 amino acids. J was trimmed by 4 bases and V by 4 bases; bases with no gene match: 10. This CDR3 reads CASSRSGGKLYEQYF. In DNA, the CDR3 is TGTGCCAGCAGCCGTTCAGGGGGCAAATTATACGAGCAGTACTTC.

This clone has a single count. The V gene is TRBV6-2 or TRBV6-3, the J gene TRBJ2-1; a possible D gene is TRBD1 (6 bases). Trimming shortened V by 5 bases and J by 1 base, and 15 bases separated the two germline ends. Germline assignment: CDR1 MNHEY and CDR2 SVGEGT. This CDR3 is 16 amino acids long. CDR3 in amino acids: CASSPLTRGSYNEQFF. The CDR3 DNA reads as TGTGCCAGCAGTCCCCTCACCAGGGGTTCCTACAATGAGCAGTTCTTC.

This clone was recorded a few times. The chain has TRBV28 and TRBJ1-1; 8 bases map to TRBD1. This CDR3 is 18 amino acids long. Germline V gene data show CDR1 as MDHEN and CDR2 as SYDVKM. V gave up 3 bases and J gave up 1 base; unmatched junction bases: 13. The CDR3 DNA reads TGTGCCAGCAGTTTGCGGAGTTCCACAGGGGGAACGAACACTGAAGCTTTCTTT. Its protein product is CASSLRSSTGGTNTEAFF.

The gene calls are TRBV14 and TRBJ2-5; D may be TRBD2 (5 bases). The CDR3 contains 15 residues. In germline, CDR1 is SGHDN, CDR2 FVKESK. V was shortened by 2 bases and J by 5 bases, with 15 bases between the two germline ends. The CDR3 loop reads CASSQPGKDAETQYF. As DNA, the CDR3 is TGTGCCAGCAGCCAACCGGGAAAAGATGCGGAGACCCAGTACTTC. The entire variable domain, with the rest obtained from reference TRBV14 and TRBJ2-5, is as follows: EAGVTQFPSHSVIEKGQTVTLRCDPISGHDNLYWYRRVMGKEIKFLLHFVKESKQDESGMPNNRFLAERTGGTYSTLKVQPAELEDSGVYFCASSQPGKDAETQYFGPGTRLLVL.

The V and J genes are TRBV6-4 and TRBJ2-3; 9 positions agree with TRBD2. V was pared by 5 bases and J by 5 bases, with 8 bases of the junction left unmatched. Germline CDR1 reads MRHNA; CDR2 reads SNTAGT. This CDR3 contains 15 residues. The CDR3 protein is CASSTGSGSGDTQYF. DNA of the CDR3: TGTGCCAGCAGTACGGGTAGCGGGAGCGGAGATACGCAGTATTTT.

The rearrangement joins TRBV30 to TRBJ1-2; the D gene is possibly TRBD1 (5 bases). With 2 bases removed from V and 8 bases from J, the gap between germline ends came to 15 bases. The CDR3 length is 13 residues. Germline V gene sequence: CDR1 GTSNPN, CDR2 SVGIG (reference sequence). CDR3 loop: CAWSNGQGGGYTF. The DNA for the CDR3 is TGTGCCTGGAGTAATGGGCAGGGAGGCGGCTACACCTTC.

The genes are TRBV2 and TRBJ1-5; D is unclear. The V gene's germline CDR1 is SNHLY and CDR2 FYNNEI. Trimming cost V 4 bases and J 4 bases, with 11 bases left between them. There are 14 residues in the CDR3. The CDR3 reads CASSVTFGNQPQHF. The DNA of the CDR3 is TGTGCCAGCAGTGTAACGTTTGGAAATCAGCCCCAGCATTTT.

This chain connects TRBV24-1 to TRBJ2-1; 9 nucleotides match TRBD1. Germline loops: CDR1 KGHDR, CDR2 SFDVKD. Germline trimming cut 5 bases from V and 1 base from J; bases unmatched to any gene: 8. The CDR3 contains 17 residues. CDR3 bases: TGTGCCACCAGTGGACCCGGGACAGGGTTATCCTACAATGAGCAGTTCTTC. Its protein product is CATSGPGTGLSYNEQFF.

The chain employs TRBV14 and TRBJ1-1; D remains unclear. CDR1 and CDR2 (germline): SGHDN, FVKESK. V lost 0 bases and J 5 bases, leaving 13 bases between the germline ends. The CDR3 spans 15 residues. CDR3: CASSQDSAGRTEAFF. The DNA of the CDR3 is TGTGCCAGCAGCCAAGATAGTGCGGGAAGGACTGAAGCTTTCTTT. Drawing the rest from reference TRBV14 and TRBJ1-1, the complete variable domain is EAGVTQFPSHSVIEKGQTVTLRCDPISGHDNLYWYRRVMGKEIKFLLHFVKESKQDESGMPNNRFLAERTGGTYSTLKVQPAELEDSGVYFCASSQDSAGRTEAFFGQGTRLTVV.

The V gene is TRBV7-9, the J gene TRBJ2-7, with TRBD2 identical over 9 bases. This CDR3 comprises 14 residues. Losses at the gene ends were 3 bases for V and 4 bases for J; bases not matched to a gene: 4. Germline V gene data show CDR1 as SEHNR and CDR2 as FQNEAQ (reference sequence). CDR3 coding DNA: TGTGCCAGCAGCTTCACTAGCGGGCTGTACGAGCAGTACTTC. It translates to CASSFTSGLYEQYF. Supplemented by reference TRBV7-9 and TRBJ2-7, the full variable domain reads DTGVSQNPRHKITKRGQNVTFRCDPISEHNRLYWYRQTLGQGPEFLTYFQNEAQLEKSRLLSDRFSAERPKGSFSTLEIQRTEQGDSAMYLCASSFTSGLYEQYFGPGTRLTVT.

V is TRBV21-1 and J is TRBJ2-1; the table calls TRBD1, which could not be checked here. TRBV21-1 is flagged as a pseudogene. CDR3 length: 18 residues. CDR3 bases: TGTGCCAGCAGCAAAGGGAGTGGGACAGCGTTGTACTACAATGAGCAGTTCTTC. This translates into CASSKGSGTALYYNEQFF.

This chain uses TRBV4-3 with TRBJ2-1; TRBD2 agrees at 8 bases. Losses at the gene ends were 0 bases for V and 5 bases for J; bases not matched to a gene: 18. Germline CDR1 and CDR2: LGHNA and YSLEER. The CDR3 consists of 20 residues. The CDR3 region has the DNA TGCGCCAGCAGCCAAGAAAGTGAACTAGCGGACCTCTTCCCCGACAATGAGCAGTTCTTC. Protein sequence: CASSQESELADLFPDNEQFF.

The J gene is TRBJ1-1, the V gene TRBV19; no reliable D call. CDR3 length: 13 residues. V lost 3 bases and J lost 2, with 7 bases in between. CDR1 LNHDA and CDR2 SQIVND come from the germline V gene (reference sequence). The CDR3 DNA is TGTGCCAGTAGTATCCTCGAAAACACTGAAGCTTTCTTT. As protein: CASSILENTEAFF.

The rearrangement uses TRBV9 and TRBJ1-3; D is unclear. The CDR3 runs 14 residues. Germline CDR1 reads SGDLS; CDR2 reads YYNGEE. Trimming shortened V by 0 bases and J by 4 bases, and 8 bases separated the two germline ends. The CDR3 is CASSVDGGGNTIYF. The CDR3 region has the DNA TGTGCCAGCAGCGTAGATGGAGGAGGAAACACCATATATTTT.

The chain employs TRBV19 and TRBJ2-1, with TRBD1 as a possible D gene (6 bases). The CDR3 is 13 amino acids. Germline CDR1 reads LNHDA; CDR2 reads SQIVND (reference sequence). The V gene lost 7 bases and the J gene lost 0 bases, with 7 bases spanning the gap. This CDR3 reads CASNRDSYNEQFF. For the CDR3, the DNA is TGTGCCAGTAACAGGGACTCCTACAATGAGCAGTTCTTC.

The chain recombines TRBV5-1 with TRBJ2-3, with 7 bases that match TRBD2. Trimming cost V 0 bases and J 4 bases; bases outside gene matches: 5. This CDR3 is built from 15 residues. In germline, CDR1 is SGHRS, CDR2 YFSETQ. CDR3 DNA: TGCGCCAGCAGCTTGGCGGGCGGGAGCGCAGATACGCAGTATTTT. The encoded protein is CASSLAGGSADTQYF. The variable domain in full, with the rest retrieved from reference TRBV5-1 and TRBJ2-3, is KAGVTQTPRYLIKTRGQQVTLSCSPISGHRSVSWYQQTPGQGLQFLFEYFSETQRNKGNFPGRFSGRQFSNSRSEMNVSTLELGDSALYLCASSLAGGSADTQYFGPGTRLTVL.

The chain employs TRBV9 and TRBJ2-2, with 7 nucleotides matching TRBD2. The V and J ends lost 3 bases and 4 bases, in that order; junction bases with no gene match: 12. The CDR3 runs to 17 residues. Germline loops: CDR1 SGDLS, CDR2 YYNGEE. The CDR3 sequence is CASSAPRGGSVTGELFF. The CDR3 nucleotides read TGTGCCAGCAGCGCCCCGCGGGGCGGGAGTGTCACCGGGGAGCTGTTTTTT.